This T cell receptor beta chain was sequenced in a study of blood T cell repertoires in COVID-19. Using immunoSEQ multiplex PCR, the repertoire was profiled, and TCRdb retains in-frame clones only, with some absent. The table has under 250,000 clones, more than 70% seen once; the top ten hold roughly 6%. From germline, CDR1 is LGHDT and CDR2 YNNKEL (reference sequence). The CDR3 has 13 amino acids. V gave up 6 bases and J gave up 2 bases, with 10 bases separating them. The sequenced sample was peripheral blood. The TCR originated in a woman aged 25 to 45 with COVID-19, enrolled during active disease. The V and J genes are TRBV3-1 (or the pseudogene TRBV3-2) and TRBJ1-1; TRBD1 might be the D (6 bases). The CDR3 sequence: CASSLQGNTEAFF. In nucleotides, the CDR3 is TGTGCCAGCAGTCTACAGGGAAACACTGAAGCTTTCTTT.